This T cell receptor beta chain was sequenced for a study of blood T cells in healthy people across ages. This clonotype was observed a handful of times. Through a sample-barcoded 5' primer and a J-beta primer mix, a second PCR was run for roughly 6 to 11 cycles. TCRdb itself ran the 5' RACE reads through MiXCR, one entry per CDR3 protein. The sample gives more than 1,000,000 distinct CDR3 sequences, 20% to 25% of which show up once; 0.65% to 0.75% is in the top ten. The sample was also linked to a second study, of T cells of mothers and their children. That work contributes: There were no persistent microchimeric T cell clones detected.

The sequenced sample was blood. This sequence was found in a girl aged 2 to 9 in good health.

CDR3 region: CASRASRNEQFF. CDR3 nucleotides: TGTGCCAGCAGGGCTAGTAGAAATGAGCAGTTCTTC. The chain has TRBV27 and TRBJ2-1, with D hard to call. From germline, CDR1 is MNHEY and CDR2 SMNVEV (reference sequence). V was pared by 6 bases and J by 7 bases, with 10 bases between. The CDR3 sequence is 12 residues long.